Sequencing of this T cell receptor (beta chain) was carried out in a study of T cells in Graves' hyperthyroidism and ophthalmopathy. Amplified regions were TCR beta CDR3 sequences from RNA transcripts. RT-PCR in the first round (using the HTBI primer set) targeted the TCR CDR3. From the multiplex PCR reads, TCRdb called clonotypes with MiXCR, one entry per CDR3 protein. The table records about 640,000 distinct CDR3 sequences, less than 25% of them present only once. This clonotype was counted only a few times. Material: blood. The sequence was obtained from a man under 40 with Graves' ophthalmopathy.

The CDR3 protein is CASSSPGGSSGNTIYF. CDR3 nucleotide sequence: TGTGCCAGCAGTTCCCCCGGGGGGTCCTCTGGAAACACCATATATTTT. This rearrangement joins TRBV6-5 to TRBJ1-3, with D possibly matching TRBD1 (5 bases). CDR1 is MNHEY and CDR2 is SVGAGI in the germline V gene. The CDR3 has 16 residues. Trimming stripped 4 bases from V and 0 bases from J, with 13 bases between.